The clone carrying this T cell receptor (beta chain) was picked up a small number of times. Its antigen is undetermined. The data originate from a study of T cells in Graves' hyperthyroidism and ophthalmopathy. General study findings and limits: Most clonotypes expanded in the thyroid (above 0.001) were also present in blood.

The TCR beta CDR3 regions underwent amplification using RNA transcripts as the source. When the TCR CDR3 underwent first-round RT-PCR, the HTBI primer set was used. TCRdb itself ran the multiplex PCR reads through MiXCR, one entry per CDR3 protein. The sample carries some 550,000 distinct CDR3 sequences, more than 20% recorded once. The CDR3 length is 12 residues. The V and J ends lost 2 bases and 5 bases respectively, with 7 bases between them. Patients counted as stable if ophthalmopathy did not develop within 18 months. Aged 18 to 65, the patients had hyperthyroidism that was newly diagnosed and had lasted under 2 months. The study based diagnoses on clinical symptoms, serum thyroxine and TRAb, thyroid ultrasound and orbital computed tomography.

Sequenced: blood. This TCR came from a man aged 18 to 30 with Graves' hyperthyroidism. The chain has TRBV12-3 or TRBV12-4 and TRBJ2-7, with D unresolved. CDR3 DNA sequence: TGTGCCAGCAGTTTAATCACCCACGAGCAGTACTTC. It is translated as CASSLITHEQYF.